The source of this T cell receptor beta chain is a study of regulatory T cells in long-lasting Graves disease. This clonotype appeared many times. There are 14 residues in the CDR3. Deletions cut 1 base from V and 0 bases from J, with 10 bases between. CDR1 is DFQATT and CDR2 is SNEGSKA in the germline V gene (reference sequence). Regarding time point: newly diagnosed GD, antithyroid drugs for less than 3 months. RNA isolated from PBMCs was used to make the TCR library. Arm-PCR of CDR3 regions with iRepertoire HTBI primers generated TCR beta libraries. TCRdb processed the multiplex PCR reads anew with MiXCR; each CDR3 protein has one entry. The data contain 400,000 to 550,000 distinct CDR3 sequences, under 15% of them singletons. The same sample was also used in a study of T cells in Graves' hyperthyroidism and ophthalmopathy.

The specimen comprised peripheral blood mononuclear cells (PBMCs), sampled at new diagnosis, from a patient treated with antithyroid drugs. This receptor was obtained from a young woman with Graves disease. This chain joins TRBV20-1 and TRBJ2-7; no definite D call. The CDR3 loop is CSARGERSSYEQYF. DNA for the CDR3: TGCAGTGCTAGAGGAGAGAGGAGCTCCTACGAGCAGTACTTC.